The 32 T cell receptor beta chains below were found in one sample sequenced in a study of T cell repertoires in cytomegalovirus infection. MiXCR, applied by TCRdb to the reads, yields one record per CDR3 protein. The table shows nearly 650,000 distinct CDR3 sequences, with 20% to 25% occurring only once. The specimen sequenced was CD8+ T cells from PBMCs. All receptors come from a human donor in good health (CMV status not recorded). Some clones in this sample may be carry-over from other donors' samples.

As to this clonotype: A read error may produce the germline difference seen at one junction end. This chain links TRBV6-1 with TRBJ2-7, with 7 bases that match TRBD1. The CDR3 has 15 amino acids. Per the germline V gene, CDR1 is MNHNS and CDR2 is SASEGT. CDR3 loop: CVSSEVQDRSYEQYF. CDR3 nucleotide sequence: TGTGTCAGCAGTGAAGTCCAGGACAGGTCCTACGAGCAGTACTTC.

This clonotype was detected only a few times. The chain couples TRBV7-9 to TRBJ2-7, with a weak D call TRBD2 (5 bases). CDR1 and CDR2 from the germline V gene are SEHNR and FQNEAQ (reference sequence). V shed 1 base and J shed 3 bases, with 16 bases lying between them. The CDR3 is 16 amino acids. Here the CDR3 reads CASSLESGLYIYEQYF. The CDR3 DNA sequence: TGTGCCAGCAGCTTAGAGTCCGGACTTTACATCTACGAGCAGTACTTC.

This clonotype was observed a handful of times. The gene calls are TRBV7-8 and TRBJ2-5; no definite D call. This CDR3 has 14 residues. The germline V gene encodes CDR1 SGHVS and CDR2 FQNEAQ. V was trimmed by 2 bases and J by 3 bases, leaving 10 bases between them. The DNA for the CDR3 is TGTGCCAGCAGCTTACGTATTAGAGAAGAGACCCAGTACTTC. Its translation: CASSLRIREETQYF.

With respect to this clonotype: This could be a read error, since a much larger clone is one nucleotide away. This chain joins TRBV7-9 and TRBJ2-1; maybe TRBD2 (5 bases). Germline V gene sequence: CDR1 SEHNR, CDR2 FQNEAQ (reference sequence). Between the trimmed V and J ends, which lost 1 base and 0 bases, there was a span of 13 bases. The CDR3 extends over 17 amino acids. The CDR3 nucleotides are TGTGCCAGCAGCTTAGAGGGAGAGTGGAGCTCCTACAATGAGCAGTTCTTC. It specifies CASSLEGEWSSYNEQFF. The variable domain in full, completed from reference TRBV7-9 and TRBJ2-1, reads DTGVSQNPRHKITKRGQNVTFRCDPISEHNRLYWYRQTLGQGPEFLTYFQNEAQLEKSRLLSDRFSAERPKGSFSTLEIQRTEQGDSAMYLCASSLEGEWSSYNEQFFGPGTRLTVL.

A few counts support this clonotype. The chain is built from TRBV20-1 and TRBJ2-7; 7 bases are shared with TRBD1. Germline-derived CDR1 and CDR2 are DFQATT and SNEGSKA (reference sequence). This CDR3 spans 12 amino acids. V shed 4 bases and J 2 bases; nucleotides not matched to a gene: 2. The CDR3: CSATQGAYEQYF. The DNA of the CDR3 is TGCAGTGCTACCCAGGGGGCCTACGAGCAGTACTTC.

This clonotype was counted a few times. This CDR3 reads CASSPGQGGSTEAFF. The CDR3 bases are TGTGCCAGCAGTCCTGGACAGGGTGGGAGCACTGAAGCTTTCTTT. This chain links TRBV6-5 with TRBJ1-1, with TRBD1 matching 8 bases. Losses at the gene ends were 5 bases for V and 4 bases for J; bases not matched to a gene: 9. The CDR3 consists of 15 residues. Germline lookup yields CDR1 MNHEY and CDR2 SVGAGI.

This clonotype has at least ten counts. In nucleotides, the CDR3 is TGTGCCAGCAGCTTAAACAAAAAAGAGACCCAGTACTTC. Its protein is CASSLNKKETQYF. The rearrangement uses TRBV7-2 and TRBJ2-5; D unresolved. In germline, CDR1 is SGHTA, CDR2 FQGNSA. This CDR3 has 13 residues. V was cut by 2 bases and J by 3 bases, with 7 bases left in between.

This clonotype was counted at least ten times. The chain couples TRBV27 to TRBJ2-1, with D tentatively TRBD1 (5 bases). Germline V CDR1 and CDR2: MNHEY, SMNVEV (reference sequence). The CDR3 is made up of 11 amino acids. Trimming left V 7 bases short and J 8 bases short, with 9 bases between. CDR3 sequence: CASIWGDEQFF. The CDR3 DNA is TGTGCCAGCATCTGGGGCGATGAGCAGTTCTTC.

This clonotype was found many times. This chain uses TRBV7-9 with TRBJ2-3; TRBD2 is a possible D gene (8 bases). The CDR3 runs 17 residues. V lost 5 bases and J 5 bases, leaving 23 bases between the germline ends. CDR1 is SEHNR, CDR2 FQNEAQ, per germline (reference sequence). CDR3 DNA sequence: TGTGCCAGCAGCCCGGGAGGGGGCTCTGAAGCGGTAGATACGCAGTATTTT. Its protein product is CASSPGGGSEAVDTQYF.

This clonotype was counted only a few times. The CDR3 reads CASSEDRGLQETQYF. The CDR3 DNA is TGTGCCAGCAGCGAGGACAGGGGGCTACAAGAGACCCAGTACTTC. The rearrangement uses TRBV14 and TRBJ2-5; the match to TRBD1 covers 11 bases. V lost 5 bases and J lost 2; bases outside the gene matches: 4. This CDR3 is 15 amino acids long. CDR1 and CDR2 (germline): SGHDN, FVKESK.

The rearrangement links TRBV10-3 to TRBJ2-2; D might be TRBD1 (6 bases). Trimming cost V 8 bases and J 0 bases, with 19 bases left between them. The CDR3 is made up of 17 amino acids. Per germline, CDR1 ENHRY and CDR2 SYGVKD. Here the CDR3 reads CAIRAPRDITNTGELFF. CDR3 DNA sequence: TGTGCCATCCGTGCCCCCCGGGACATAACGAACACCGGGGAGCTGTTTTTT.

Only a few counts were recorded for this clonotype. The chain's CDR3 is CASSSLERTGGFYEQYF. The CDR3 DNA reads as TGTGCCAGCAGTTCCTTAGAAAGGACAGGGGGTTTTTACGAGCAGTACTTC. The chain is built from TRBV27 and TRBJ2-7; 10 bases map to TRBD1. CDR3 length: 17 amino acids. Unmatched junction bases numbered 13, after V lost 4 bases and J lost 4 bases. Germline V lookup: CDR1 MNHEY, CDR2 SMNVEV (reference sequence).

The V gene is TRBV6-5, the J gene TRBJ2-3; 9 bases are shared with TRBD2. The V segment lost 6 bases and the J segment 2 bases; nucleotides outside the gene matches: 9. The CDR3 consists of 16 residues. Germline assignment: CDR1 MNHEY and CDR2 SVGAGI. CDR3 sequence (DNA): TGTGCCAGCAGCCCCCTTCTAGCGGGGACCACAGATACGCAGTATTTT. Its translation is CASSPLLAGTTDTQYF.

This clonotype appeared a few times. The CDR3 DNA is TGCGCCAGCAGCTTGGCCGTGCCGAGGAGCTCCTACGAGCAGTACTTC. It is translated as CASSLAVPRSSYEQYF. J is TRBJ2-7 and V is TRBV5-1, with no clear D. There are 16 residues in the CDR3. Trimming shortened V by 0 bases and J by 0 bases, and 13 bases separated the two germline ends. Germline V CDR1 and CDR2: SGHRS, YFSETQ.

This clonotype was seen more than once but under ten times. The chain employs TRBV2 and TRBJ1-2; 8 nucleotides agree with TRBD1. Trimming at V came to 9 bases and at J to 2 bases, leaving 8 bases not matched to a gene. CDR1 SNHLY and CDR2 FYNNEI come from the germline V gene. The CDR3 runs 14 residues. The CDR3 bases are TGTGCCAGGACTACAGGGGGGCAGAACTATGGCTACACCTTC. It yields the protein CARTTGGQNYGYTF. Complete variable domain (other parts from reference TRBV2 and TRBJ1-2): EPEVTQTPSHQVTQMGQEVILRCVPISNHLYFYWYRQILGQKVEFLVSFYNNEISEKSEIFDDQFSVERPDGSNFTLKIRSTKLEDSAMYFCARTTGGQNYGYTFGSGTRLTVV.

The table lists this clonotype with a few counts. The chain couples TRBV5-1 to TRBJ2-7; 8 bases fit TRBD1. This CDR3 has 17 amino acids. CDR1 and CDR2 from the germline V gene are SGHRS and YFSETQ. V lost 2 bases to trimming and J lost 5 bases; unmatched junction nucleotides: 15. In DNA, the CDR3 is TGCGCCAGCAGCTTCGACAGGGGTGGAAGGAAATCCCACGAGCAGTACTTC. Residues: CASSFDRGGRKSHEQYF.

The chain joins TRBV6-2 or TRBV6-3 to TRBJ2-7; no reliable D call. From germline, CDR1 is MNHEY and CDR2 SVGEGT. Trimming cost V 2 bases and J 7 bases, with 6 bases left between them. This CDR3 region has 11 residues. The CDR3 here is CASSYGKEQYV. Here the CDR3 DNA reads TGTGCCAGCAGTTACGGGAAGGAGCAGTACGTC.

The rearrangement joins TRBV28 to TRBJ1-2, with D maybe TRBD1 (5 bases). V shed 6 bases and J shed 4 bases, with 12 bases lying between them. Per germline, CDR1 MDHEN and CDR2 SYDVKM. The CDR3 sequence is 13 residues long. CDR3 loop: CASSRGGGYGYTF. The CDR3 bases are TGTGCCAGCAGCCGCGGGGGGGGCTATGGCTACACCTTC.

This clonotype was recorded at least ten times. The chain links TRBV7-8 to TRBJ2-5, with D uncertain. The CDR3 runs 14 residues. The V gene lost 5 bases and the J gene lost 10 bases, with 20 bases spanning the gap. Germline lookup yields CDR1 SGHVS and CDR2 FQNEAQ. CDR3 nucleotide sequence: TGTGCCAGCAGCCACCATCACGTTAGGATAGTCCAGTACTTC. It codes for CASSHHHVRIVQYF.

This chain joins TRBV6-2 or TRBV6-3 and TRBJ1-1, with 7 bases matching TRBD1. Germline CDR1 and CDR2: MNHEY and SVGEGT. The CDR3 loop spans 18 amino acids. J gave up 1 base and V 4 bases, and 15 bases lay outside the gene matches. The chain's CDR3 is CASSSLLLGTETNTEAFF. The CDR3 DNA follows: TGTGCCAGCAGTTCCCTCCTTTTGGGGACAGAAACGAACACTGAAGCTTTCTTT.

This clonotype was picked up a small number of times. The chain couples TRBV28 to TRBJ2-3, with D unresolved. V was shortened by 4 bases and J by 2 bases, with 13 bases between the two germline ends. Germline V gene data show CDR1 as MDHEN and CDR2 as SYDVKM. The CDR3 runs 15 residues. The CDR3 DNA follows: TGTGCCAGCAGTTCTTCAGATGGCCTCACAGATACGCAGTATTTT. This encodes CASSSSDGLTDTQYF.

The genes are TRBV7-9 and TRBJ2-1, with 8 positions matching TRBD2. CDR3 length equals 16 residues. Germline CDR1 is SEHNR and CDR2 is FQNEAQ (reference sequence). J gave up 8 bases and V 2 bases, and 11 bases lay outside the gene matches. This CDR3 reads CASSLILSGGPDEQFF. The CDR3 region has the DNA TGTGCCAGCAGCTTAATTTTGTCGGGGGGGCCGGATGAGCAGTTCTTC.

This rearrangement joins TRBV28 to TRBJ2-4, with a weak D call TRBD1 (6 bases). The V gene lost 6 bases and the J gene lost 2 bases, with 17 bases spanning the gap. The CDR3 spans 16 residues. The germline gives CDR1 MDHEN, CDR2 SYDVKM. CDR3 coding DNA: TGTGCCAGCAGCCCGTCACAGGGAACAACCAAAAACATTCAGTACTTC. Translated, it gives CASSPSQGTTKNIQYF. Full variable domain (remainder filled in from reference TRBV28 and TRBJ2-4): DVKVTQSSRYLVKRTGEKVFLECVQDMDHENMFWYRQDPGLGLRLIYFSYDVKMKEKGDIPEGYSVSREKKERFSLILESASTNQTSMYLCASSPSQGTTKNIQYFGAGTRLSVL.

This clonotype has at least ten counts. The chain is built from TRBV7-9 and TRBJ2-2; the D is unclear. Germline V gene lookup returns CDR1 SEHNR and CDR2 FQNEAQ (reference sequence). The CDR3 extends over 14 amino acids. Trimming took 5 bases from V and 5 from J, leaving 12 bases between them. The CDR3 loop reads CASSPPPKTGELFF. The CDR3, as DNA: TGTGCCAGCAGCCCTCCCCCCAAGACCGGGGAGCTGTTTTTT.

The chain carries TRBV29-1 and TRBJ2-7; 9 nucleotides line up with TRBD1. J gave up 4 bases and V 3 bases, and 7 bases lay outside the gene matches. The CDR3 contains 14 residues. The germline CDR1 and CDR2 sequences are SQVTM and ANQGSEA. CDR3 region: CSVEPGQGGYEQYF. For the CDR3, the DNA is TGCAGCGTTGAGCCGGGACAGGGTGGATACGAGCAGTACTTC.

The V and J genes are TRBV7-2 and TRBJ2-2; 8 bases align to TRBD2. The CDR3 covers 15 residues. V lost 4 bases to trimming and J lost 4 bases; unmatched junction nucleotides: 5. Germline V CDR1 and CDR2: SGHTA, FQGNSA. CDR3 nucleotides: TGTGCCAGCAGCTCACCCGGGACTAGCACCGGGGAGCTGTTTTTT. Translated, it gives CASSSPGTSTGELFF.

This rearrangement joins TRBV6-2 or TRBV6-3 to TRBJ2-5, with D perhaps matching TRBD1 (6 bases). This CDR3 is built from 16 residues. The germline V gene has CDR1 MNHEY and CDR2 SVGEGT. The V end lost 5 bases, the J end lost 2 bases, and 18 bases lay between the germline ends. CDR3 sequence: CASSIRDTWAQETQYF. CDR3 nucleotides: TGTGCCAGCAGTATTCGGGACACCTGGGCGCAAGAGACCCAGTACTTC.

This clonotype was seen at least ten times. This rearrangement joins TRBV7-2 to TRBJ2-1, with 15 bases aligning to TRBD2. The CDR3 is 16 residues long. After removal of 3 bases from V and 7 bases from J, the junction contained 4 bases not matched to a gene. The V gene's germline CDR1 is SGHTA and CDR2 FQGNSA. The CDR3 bases are TGTGCCAGCAGCTTCGGACTAGCGGGGGGGGAGAATGAGCAGTTCTTC. Its protein product is CASSFGLAGGENEQFF.

The V and J genes are TRBV7-3 and TRBJ2-2, with D maybe TRBD1 (6 bases). V was cut by 1 base and J by 1 base, with 13 bases left in between. The CDR3 covers 17 residues. CDR1 SGHTA and CDR2 FQGTGA come from the germline V gene. CDR3 DNA: TGTGCCAGCAGCTTAAATACCCAGACAGGGAACACCGGGGAGCTGTTTTTT. Amino acids: CASSLNTQTGNTGELFF.

As for this clonotype: One junction end disagrees with the germline gene, perhaps due to a read error. The CDR3 spells CASNLQGVAGELFF. The DNA for the CDR3 is TGTGCCAGCAATTTACAGGGAGTTGCCGGGGAGCTGTTTTTT. V usage is TRBV12-3 or TRBV12-4 and J usage is TRBJ2-2; possible D gene TRBD1, 6 bases. The CDR3 spans 14 residues.

This clonotype occurred many times. CDR3 sequence reads: CASSLRPERETQYF. The CDR3, as DNA: TGTGCCAGCAGCTTAAGGCCTGAACGGGAGACCCAGTACTTC. This rearrangement joins TRBV7-6 to TRBJ2-5; D not resolved. This CDR3 is 14 amino acids long. The germline V and J ends were trimmed by 2 bases and 5 bases, with 12 bases remaining between them. Germline V lookup: CDR1 SGHVS, CDR2 FNYEAQ.

This chain joins TRBV6-6 and TRBJ2-1; D is perhaps TRBD2 (5 bases). V lost 7 bases to trimming and J lost 6 bases, with 19 bases between them. This CDR3 region has 15 residues. Germline CDR1 MNHNY, CDR2 SVGAGI (reference sequence). The CDR3 sequence is CASKLNSQTSNEQFF. In DNA, the CDR3 is TGTGCCAGCAAACTAAACAGCCAAACTAGCAATGAGCAGTTCTTC.